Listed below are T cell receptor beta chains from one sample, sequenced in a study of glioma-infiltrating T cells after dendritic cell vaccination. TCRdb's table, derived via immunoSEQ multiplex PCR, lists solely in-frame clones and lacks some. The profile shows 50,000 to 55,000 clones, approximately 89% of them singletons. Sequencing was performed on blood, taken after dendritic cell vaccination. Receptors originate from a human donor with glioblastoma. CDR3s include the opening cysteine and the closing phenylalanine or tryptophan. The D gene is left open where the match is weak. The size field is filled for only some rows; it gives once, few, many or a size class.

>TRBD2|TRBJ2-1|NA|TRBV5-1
TGCGCCAGCAGATCCCAACAAGCGGGAGGGTACGTCGAGCAGTTCTTC
CASRSQQAGGYVEQFF
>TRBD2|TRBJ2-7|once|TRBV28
TGTGCCAGCAGCCTGGGACTAGCGGGAGTCTACGAGCAGTACTTC
CASSLGLAGVYEQYF
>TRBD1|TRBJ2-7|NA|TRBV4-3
TGCGCCAGCAGCCAAGAACAGGGGGCGATGTCCTACGAGCAGTACTTC
CASSQEQGAMSYEQYF
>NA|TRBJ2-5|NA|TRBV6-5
TGTGCCGGCAGTTACACCGGGGGAGTACAAGAGACCCAGTACTTC
CAGSYTGGVQETQYF
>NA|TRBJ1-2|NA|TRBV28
TGTGCCAGCAAGGACGGAGCGGTAAACTATGGCTACACCTTC
CASKDGAVNYGYTF
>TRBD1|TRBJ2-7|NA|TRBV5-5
TGTGCCAGCAGCCCGGACAGGGTAAGGAACGAGCAGTACTTC
CASSPDRVRNEQYF
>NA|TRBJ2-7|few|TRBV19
TGTGCCAGTAATCGTAACCCGGGTAACGAGCAGTACTTC
CASNRNPGNEQYF
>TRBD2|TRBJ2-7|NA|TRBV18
TGTGCCAGCTCACCCCACGGCGGGGGGGCCTACGAGCAGTACTTC
CASSPHGGGAYEQYF
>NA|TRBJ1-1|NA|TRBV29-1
TGCAGCGTCTTGGACACCATGAACACTGAAGCTTTCTTT
CSVLDTMNTEAFF
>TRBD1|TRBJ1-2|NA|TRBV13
TGTGCCAGCAGCCAAGGGACAGGGGGCGCTTACTATGGCTACACCTTC
CASSQGTGGAYYGYTF
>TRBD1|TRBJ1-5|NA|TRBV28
TGTGCCAGCAGTTCCACGAACAGGGGTCAGCCCCAGCATTTT
CASSSTNRGQPQHF
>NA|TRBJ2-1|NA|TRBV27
TGTGCCAGCAGTGCGGGGACGAGACTTAATGAGCAGTTCTTC
CASSAGTRLNEQFF
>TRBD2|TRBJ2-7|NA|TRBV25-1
TGTGCCAGCAGTGAATCGGCTAGCGGGAAGACCGAGCAGTACTTC
CASSESASGKTEQYF
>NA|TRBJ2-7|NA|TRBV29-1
TGCAGCGTGGGGACATCGAGCTCCTACGAGCAGTACTTC
CSVGTSSSYEQYF
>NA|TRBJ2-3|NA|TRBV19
TGTGCCAGTAGATCAGGAGGATTCACAGATACGCAGTATTTT
CASRSGGFTDTQYF
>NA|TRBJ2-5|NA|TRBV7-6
TGTGCCAGCAGCTTAGGAGGTGGGGCCGAGACCCAGTACTTC
CASSLGGGAETQYF
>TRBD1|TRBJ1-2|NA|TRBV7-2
TGTGCCAGCAGCTTAGGCCCGGGACAGGGAGGGGGCTACACCTTC
CASSLGPGQGGGYTF
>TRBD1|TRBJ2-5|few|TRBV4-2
TGTGCCAGCAGCCCGGGACAGGGCGCGGAGACCCAGTACTTC
CASSPGQGAETQYF
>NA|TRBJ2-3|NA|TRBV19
TGTGCCAGTATGGAGACAGGTCCGAAGGATACGCAGTATTTT
CASMETGPKDTQYF
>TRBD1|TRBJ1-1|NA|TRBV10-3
TGTGCCATCAGCCGGGACAGGGAAGCTTTCTTT
CAISRDREAFF
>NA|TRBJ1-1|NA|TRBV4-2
TGTGCCAGCAGCCAAGGGACAGTCATGAACACTGAAGCTTTCTTT
CASSQGTVMNTEAFF
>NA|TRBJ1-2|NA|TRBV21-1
TGTGCCAGCAGCAGCGTTGGCTACACCTTC
CASSSVGYTF
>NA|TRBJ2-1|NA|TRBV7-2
TGTGCCAGCAGCTCAACTGCGTCTTCCGGGGGAGAGCAGTTCTTC
CASSSTASSGGEQFF
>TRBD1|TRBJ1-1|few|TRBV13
TGTGCCAGCAGCTCACAAGGAGGACAGGGGGGGACTGAAGCTTTCTTT
CASSSQGGQGGTEAFF
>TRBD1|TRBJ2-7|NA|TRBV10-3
TGTGCCATCAGACAAGGGACAGGGGCTACGACCTACGAGCAGTACTTC
CAIRQGTGATTYEQYF
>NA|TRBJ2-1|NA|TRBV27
TGTGCCAGCAGTTTACAGGTGAGGGACTCGCAGTTCTTC
CASSLQVRDSQFF
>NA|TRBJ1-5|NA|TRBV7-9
TGTGCCACCTCCCCTCAGCCCCAGCATTTT
CATSPQPQHF
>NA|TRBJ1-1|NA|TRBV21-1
TGTGCCAGCAGCAAACAGCACAGGGGCTTTGAAGCTTTCTTT
CASSKQHRGFEAFF
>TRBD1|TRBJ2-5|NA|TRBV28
TGTGCCAGCAGTTCATGGACAGGTTACCGTGAGACCCAGTACTTC
CASSSWTGYRETQYF
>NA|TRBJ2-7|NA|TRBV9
TGTGCCAGCAGTCCGGGACACCAATCCTACGAGCAGTACTTC
CASSPGHQSYEQYF
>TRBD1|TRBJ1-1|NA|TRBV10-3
TGTGCCATCAGTGCAGGACAGGAGGTGGAAGCTTTCTTT
CAISAGQEVEAFF
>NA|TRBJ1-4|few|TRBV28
TGTGCCAGCAGTTCCTCCAGGGGCGGACGTGAAAAACTGTTTTTT
CASSSSRGGREKLFF
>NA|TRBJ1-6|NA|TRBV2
TGTGCCAGCAGTGAACGGGGTCTGTTCTCCTATAATTCACCCCTCCACTTT
CASSERGLFSYNSPLHF
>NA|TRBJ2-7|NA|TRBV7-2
TGTGCCAGCAGCCAGACCGAGGGCATGGGCGAGCAGTACTTC
CASSQTEGMGEQYF
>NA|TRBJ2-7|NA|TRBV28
TGTGCCAGCAGTCCCCAGGGAAGCTCCTACGAGCAGTACTTC
CASSPQGSSYEQYF
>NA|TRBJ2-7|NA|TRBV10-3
TGTGCCATCAGTGAGTCGGAGGTCTACGAGCAGTACTTC
CAISESEVYEQYF
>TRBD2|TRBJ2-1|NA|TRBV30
TGTGCCTGGAGTGGTAGCGGGAATCCCTCCTACAATGAGCAGTTCTTC
CAWSGSGNPSYNEQFF
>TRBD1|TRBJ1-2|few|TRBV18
TGTGCCAGCTCACCCGGACAGGGTGTGAACTATGGCTACACCTTC
CASSPGQGVNYGYTF
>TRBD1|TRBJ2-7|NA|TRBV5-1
TGCGCCAGCAGCACGGGACAGGGGCGCTACGAGCAGTACTTC
CASSTGQGRYEQYF
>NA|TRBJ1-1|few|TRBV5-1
TGCGCCAGCAGCGGGGCCGCGACTTTGAACACTGAAGCTTTCTTT
CASSGAATLNTEAFF
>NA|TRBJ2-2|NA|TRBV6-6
TGTGCCAGCATCCCCGTAGTCCCCGGGGAGCTGTTTTTT
CASIPVVPGELFF